The 6 T cell receptor beta chains given below trace back to one sample, sequenced in a study of regulatory T cells in long-lasting Graves disease. Time point reported: newly diagnosed GD, antithyroid drugs for less than 3 months. Making the TCR library involved RNA that had been extracted from PBMCs. Arm-PCR of CDR3 regions and iRepertoire HTBI primers were the basis on which TCR beta libraries were built. MiXCR, run by TCRdb on the multiplex PCR reads, gives a single entry per CDR3 protein. The table records 400,000 to 450,000 distinct CDR3 sequences, about a sixth of them present only once. This sample also appeared in a second study, on T cells in Graves' hyperthyroidism and ophthalmopathy.

Sequencing used peripheral blood mononuclear cells (PBMCs), obtained at new diagnosis, from a patient treated with antithyroid drugs. All receptors come from a woman between 25 and 40 years old with Graves disease.

CDR3 sequence: CAIGEDRGAYEQYF. For the CDR3, the DNA is TGTGCCATCGGGGAGGACAGGGGGGCCTACGAGCAGTACTTC. The V gene is TRBV10-3, the J gene TRBJ2-7, with TRBD1 identical over 10 bases. Looked up from germline, CDR1 is ENHRY and CDR2 is SYGVKD. The trim removed 8 bases at V and 2 bases at J, leaving 6 bases unmatched. The CDR3 is 14 residues long.

This clonotype was seen at least ten times. The CDR3 DNA is TGTGCCAGCAGCTTAGCGAGGATAGCGGGAGGGCCCTTGAACACCGGGGAGCTGTTTTTT. It is translated as CASSLARIAGGPLNTGELFF. The rearrangement uses TRBV7-9 and TRBJ2-2; the match to TRBD2 covers 11 bases. Trimming took 0 bases from V and 1 from J; bases not matched to a gene: 10. This CDR3 region has 20 residues. Germline CDR1 reads SEHNR; CDR2 reads FQNEAQ (reference sequence).

This clonotype was seen at least ten times. V usage is TRBV11-1 and J usage is TRBJ2-7, with a weak D call TRBD1 (6 bases). CDR3 length equals 16 residues. The germline V and J ends were trimmed by 2 bases and 4 bases, with 18 bases remaining between them. Looked up from germline, CDR1 is SGHAT and CDR2 is FQDESV (reference sequence). The CDR3 loop is CASSLNEAGVGYEQYF. Here the CDR3 DNA reads TGTGCCAGCAGCTTAAATGAAGCAGGGGTCGGATACGAGCAGTACTTC. The variable domain in full, completed from reference TRBV11-1 and TRBJ2-7, reads EAEVAQSPRYKITEKSQAVAFWCDPISGHATLYWYRQILGQGPELLVQFQDESVVDDSQLPKDRFSAERLKGVDSTLKIQPAELGDSAMYLCASSLNEAGVGYEQYFGPGTRLTVT.

This clonotype was seen at least ten times. The chain combines TRBV12-3 or TRBV12-4 with TRBJ2-7; 9 nucleotides align to TRBD1. There are 13 residues in the CDR3. V was clipped by 8 bases and J by 2 bases; unmatched bases: 4. CDR3 amino acids: CASADRGPYEQYF. The CDR3 bases are TGTGCCAGCGCGGACAGGGGTCCCTACGAGCAGTACTTC.

The rearrangement links TRBV2 to TRBJ1-3; weak D call: TRBD1 (5 bases). V lost 3 bases, J lost 0 bases, and 12 bases lay in between. Germline V gene lookup returns CDR1 SNHLY and CDR2 FYNNEI. The CDR3 is made up of 16 amino acids. CDR3 protein: CASSEGPLPSGNTIYF. In nucleotides, the CDR3 is TGTGCCAGCAGTGAGGGACCCCTGCCCTCTGGAAACACCATATATTTT.

Regarding this clonotype: A far larger clone is only one base removed, so a read error is likely. J is TRBJ2-7 and V is TRBV28; tentatively, D is TRBD2 (6 bases). The J call may be mistaken, given a closer DNA end match to TRBJ2-1. The CDR3 is 20 residues long. CDR1 is MDHEN and CDR2 is SYDVKM in the germline V gene. The CDR3 region is CASSYEGTLWATSLWSEQFF. In DNA form, the CDR3 reads TGTGCCAGCAGTTACGAGGGGACTTTGTGGGCAACATCCCTCTGGAGTGAGCAGTTCTTC.